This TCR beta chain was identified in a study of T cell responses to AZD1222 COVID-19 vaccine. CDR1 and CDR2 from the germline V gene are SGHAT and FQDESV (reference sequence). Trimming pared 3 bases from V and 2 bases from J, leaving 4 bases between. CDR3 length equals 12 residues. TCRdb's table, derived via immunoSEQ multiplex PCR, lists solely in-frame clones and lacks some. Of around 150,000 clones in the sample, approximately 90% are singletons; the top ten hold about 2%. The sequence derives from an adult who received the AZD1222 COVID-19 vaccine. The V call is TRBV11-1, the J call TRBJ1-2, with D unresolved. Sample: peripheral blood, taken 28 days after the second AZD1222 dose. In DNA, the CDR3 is TGTGCCAGCAGCTTTTCCAACTATGGCTACACCTTC. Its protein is CASSFSNYGYTF.